The next 32 T cell receptor beta chains were all read from a single sample in a study of metastatic and nonmetastatic thyroid tumors. With MiXCR, TCRdb called clones anew from the PCR reads. The sample records 14,000 or so clones, about 34% being singletons. No patient had received any treatment before thyroid surgery. The source material was tumor tissue. All receptors come from a male donor with papillary thyroid cancer or a benign thyroid nodule (not recorded which). Some clones in this sample may be carry-over from other donors' samples.

This clone was counted between two and nine times. Other DNA sequences in this sample translate to the same CDR3. This chain joins TRBV20-1 and TRBJ1-5; the D gene is possibly TRBD1 (6 bases). Germline V gives CDR1 DFQATT, CDR2 SNEGSKA (reference sequence). V gave up 3 bases and J gave up 5 bases, with 20 bases separating them. This CDR3 has 16 amino acids. The CDR3 protein is CSASIGAGGRDQPQHF. The DNA of the CDR3 is TGCAGTGCTAGTATCGGTGCGGGGGGCAGGGATCAGCCCCAGCATTTT.

Notes on this clone: This sequence may be a read error, since a much larger clone differs from it by one base. This chain connects TRBV7-8 to TRBJ2-7; the match to TRBD1 covers 8 bases. CDR1 is SGHVS, CDR2 FQNEAQ, per germline. V dropped 5 bases and J dropped 6; count of bases not matched to a gene: 12. The CDR3 has 15 residues. The CDR3 region has the DNA TGTGCCAGCAGCCCTTCGGTGACAGGGGCGGGCGAGCAGTACTTC. Amino acids: CASSPSVTGAGEQYF.

This clone has at least ten counts. This chain connects TRBV29-1 to TRBJ2-2; D is undetermined. Germline assignment: CDR1 SQVTM and CDR2 ANQGSEA. V was trimmed by 7 bases and J by 6 bases, leaving 12 bases between them. The CDR3 totals 12 residues. CDR3 loop: CSGFKGSGELFF. CDR3 nucleotides: TGCAGCGGGTTCAAGGGTTCCGGGGAGCTGTTTTTT.

This clone came up many times. This chain joins TRBV5-6 and TRBJ1-2; TRBD1 aligns across 8 bases. V lost 2 bases, J lost 5 bases, and 14 bases stayed unmatched. Germline V lookup: CDR1 SGHDT, CDR2 YYEEEE. This CDR3 spans 17 amino acids. The CDR3, as DNA: TGTGCCAGCAGCTTCCCCCCCCCGACAGGGGAAAGATATGGCTACACCTTC. It is translated as CASSFPPPTGERYGYTF.

The rearrangement uses TRBV5-8 and TRBJ1-1, with D tentatively TRBD1 (5 bases). Germline V CDR1 and CDR2: SGHTS, YDEGEE. The CDR3 is 15 residues long. V lost 0 bases and J lost 0, with 9 bases in between. The CDR3 nucleotides are TGTGCCAGCAGCTTGGGACAGCGCCTGAACACTGAAGCTTTCTTT. Translated, it gives CASSLGQRLNTEAFF.

The rearrangement uses TRBV7-6 and TRBJ2-3, with D unresolved. V was trimmed by 8 bases and J by 5 bases, leaving 2 bases between them. Germline values: CDR1 SGHVS, CDR2 FNYEAQ. This CDR3 region has 9 residues. CDR3 in amino acids: CASGDTQYF. In DNA form, the CDR3 reads TGTGCCAGCGGAGATACGCAGTATTTT.

Regarding this clone: Germline and junction disagree at one end, which may indicate a read error. J is TRBJ2-2 and V is TRBV12-3 or TRBV12-4; D is possibly TRBD2 (5 bases). CDR3 length: 13 amino acids. For the CDR3, the DNA is TGTGACAGCTGGGCGCCGGGGTCAGGGGAGCTGTTTTTT. Protein product: CDSWAPGSGELFF.

Comments on this clone: A much larger clone is a single base away; this may be a read error. This chain joins TRBV20-1 and TRBJ1-6, with D unclear. In germline, CDR1 is DFQATT, CDR2 SNEGSKA (reference sequence). The CDR3 length is 14 residues. The CDR3 sequence is CSAREGSCHSPLYF. In DNA, the CDR3 is TGCAGTGCTAGAGAGGGATCGTGCCATTCACCCCTCTACTTT.

This clone was detected ten times or more. The chain combines TRBV9 with TRBJ2-2; D perhaps matches TRBD1 (6 bases). The CDR3 is 16 amino acids. Trimming took off 0 bases at V and 6 bases at J, with 15 bases between the two ends. CDR1 SGDLS and CDR2 YYNGEE come from the germline V gene. The CDR3 is CASSVVGAGLAGELFF. The CDR3 bases are TGTGCCAGCAGCGTAGTGGGGGCAGGGTTAGCCGGGGAGCTGTTTTTT.

In the case of this clone: One end of the junction does not line up with germline, which may come from a read error. The J gene is TRBJ2-1, the V gene TRBV7-2; 11 positions agree with TRBD2. This CDR3 is built from 15 residues. The germline V gene encodes CDR1 SGHTA and CDR2 FQGNSA. CDR3 sequence: CASSLAGGFNNEQFF. Here the CDR3 DNA reads TGTGCCAGCAGCCTAGCGGGGGGCTTTAACAATGAGCAGTTCTTC.

This clone was seen more than once but under ten times. The rearrangement joins TRBV6-1 to TRBJ2-7; D is uncertain. The CDR3 is 12 amino acids. Per the germline V gene, CDR1 is MNHNS and CDR2 is SASEGT. V lost 4 bases and J 6 bases, leaving 10 bases between the germline ends. Here the CDR3 reads CASSVTAREQYF. CDR3 coding DNA: TGTGCCAGCAGTGTAACAGCTCGCGAGCAGTACTTC.

In regard to this clone: A much larger clonotype is one base distant, so this may be a read error. The sample carries other DNA sequences with the same CDR3. The chain is built from TRBV20-1 and TRBJ2-5; 8 positions match TRBD2. The CDR3 contains 15 residues. The germline CDR1 and CDR2 sequences are DFQATT and SNEGSKA (reference sequence). CDR3 amino acids: CSARDLAGGQVTQYF. The CDR3 bases are TGCAGTGCTAGAGATCTAGCGGGCGGGCAAGTGACCCAGTACTTC.

The V call is TRBV4-2, the J call TRBJ2-3, with D possibly TRBD1 on 6 matching bases. CDR3 length: 16 amino acids. V lost 0 bases and J 4 bases, leaving 14 bases between the germline ends. CDR1 is LGHNA, CDR2 YNFKEQ, per germline. In nucleotides, the CDR3 is TGTGCCAGCAGCCAAGAGGGCCCGACAGGAGCAGATACGCAGTATTTT. As protein: CASSQEGPTGADTQYF.

This clone occurred a few times. V gene TRBV28 combines with J gene TRBJ2-7; D remains ambiguous. Trimming cost V 8 bases and J 7 bases, with 15 bases left between them. Per germline, CDR1 MDHEN and CDR2 SYDVKM. CDR3 length equals 12 residues. The CDR3 DNA reads as TGTGCCAGCGGTACAAACCCCTTTGAGCAGTACTTC. As protein: CASGTNPFEQYF.

This clone showed up just once. The chain has TRBV5-1 and TRBJ2-5; 8 bases line up with TRBD2. This CDR3 spans 15 amino acids. Germline values: CDR1 SGHRS, CDR2 YFSETQ. The V gene end was trimmed by 2 bases and the J gene end by 5 bases; junction bases not matched to a gene: 8. The CDR3 is CASSFAGGRYETQYF. The CDR3 DNA reads as TGCGCCAGCAGCTTTGCAGGCGGGAGGTACGAGACCCAGTACTTC.

By frequency in the sample, this clone is medium-sized. The chain uses TRBV19 and TRBJ2-7; D remains ambiguous. The CDR3 runs 13 residues. CDR1 and CDR2 (germline): LNHDA, SQIVND (reference sequence). V was cut by 3 bases and J by 2 bases, with 8 bases left in between. This CDR3 is CASSIDVTYEQYF. The CDR3 DNA sequence: TGTGCCAGTAGTATCGACGTAACCTACGAGCAGTACTTC.

The chain carries TRBV6-5 and TRBJ2-7; D possibly uses TRBD1 or TRBD2 (6 bases each). CDR1 and CDR2 from the germline V gene are MNHEY and SVGAGI. CDR3 size: 15 residues. V was clipped by 2 bases and J by 1 base, with 12 bases between them. In nucleotides, the CDR3 is TGTGCCAGCAGTTACGGAGGGGGAGATTCCTACGAGCAGTACTTC. Amino acid sequence: CASSYGGGDSYEQYF.

This rearrangement joins TRBV6-1 to TRBJ1-3; D unresolved. V lost 2 bases and J 4 bases, leaving 12 bases between the germline ends. This CDR3 region has 15 residues. Germline V gives CDR1 MNHNS, CDR2 SASEGT. The CDR3 sequence: CASSEPSKRGNTIYF. The CDR3 DNA sequence: TGTGCCAGCAGTGAACCATCCAAAAGGGGAAACACCATATATTTT.

The V and J genes are TRBV20-1 and TRBJ2-1; 9 bases align to TRBD2. The CDR3 sequence is 14 residues long. The germline CDR1 and CDR2 sequences are DFQATT and SNEGSKA (reference sequence). V dropped 4 bases and J dropped 0; count of bases not matched to a gene: 1. CDR3 residues: CSAKAGGSYNEQFF. CDR3 nucleotide sequence: TGCAGTGCTAAAGCGGGAGGCTCCTACAATGAGCAGTTCTTC.

This clone was seen ten or more times. The rearrangement uses TRBV28 and TRBJ2-2; possibly TRBD2 for D (5 bases). The CDR3 runs to 14 residues. V was pared by 5 bases and J by 0 bases, with 7 bases between. Germline-derived CDR1 and CDR2 are MDHEN and SYDVKM. DNA of the CDR3: TGTGCCAGCAGTCCGGGATCGAACACCGGGGAGCTGTTTTTT. Residues: CASSPGSNTGELFF.

The chain has TRBV25-1 and TRBJ1-2; D may be TRBD1 (6 bases). V lost 4 bases and J lost 4, with 13 bases in between. Germline values: CDR1 MGHDK, CDR2 SYGVNS. The CDR3 consists of 14 residues. CDR3 nucleotides: TGTGCCAGCAGTGCCTCCGGGACACCCTATGGCTACACCTTC. It is translated as CASSASGTPYGYTF.

In its sample, this clone was seen a few times. Possible read error: a much larger clone is one base away. The chain couples TRBV11-2 to TRBJ2-5; D unclear. V was clipped by 2 bases and J by 1 base, with 11 bases between them. The CDR3 consists of 15 residues. From germline, CDR1 is SGHAT and CDR2 FQNNGV. CDR3 region: CASSLSPVAQETQYF. CDR3 bases: TGTGCCAGCAGCTTAAGTCCCGTGGCCCAAGAGACCCAGTACTTC.

This clone was detected ten times or more. This chain connects TRBV20-1 to TRBJ2-3; D unclear. The CDR3 is 10 amino acids. Trimming removed 5 bases from V and 5 bases from J, with 5 bases in between. Germline-derived CDR1 and CDR2 are DFQATT and SNEGSKA (reference sequence). The CDR3 nucleotides are TGCAGTGCTCTACAAGATACGCAGTATTTT. Translated: CSALQDTQYF.

The gene calls are TRBV7-3 and TRBJ1-6; possibly TRBD1 for D (5 bases). Germline loops: CDR1 SGHTA, CDR2 FQGTGA. This CDR3 comprises 16 residues. Between the trimmed V and J ends, which lost 7 bases and 7 bases, there was a span of 20 bases. The CDR3 loop is CASIRDQCEGNSPLHF. DNA for the CDR3: TGTGCCAGCATTCGAGATCAGTGCGAGGGGAATTCACCCCTCCACTTT.

This chain links TRBV7-7 with TRBJ2-3; a weak D match, TRBD2 (6 bases). The CDR3 is made up of 13 amino acids. Germline V gene sequence: CDR1 SSHAT, CDR2 FNYEAQ (reference sequence). The CDR3 sequence: CTSSLAEEDTQYF. CDR3 coding DNA: TGTACTAGCAGCTTAGCAGAGGAGGATACGCAGTATTTT.

This clone was recorded many times. Other nucleotide sequences from this sample produce the same CDR3. This sequence joins TRBV27 and TRBJ2-5; D unclear. In germline, CDR1 is MNHEY, CDR2 SMNVEV (reference sequence). Trimming left V 4 bases short and J 5 bases short, with 17 bases between. The CDR3 spans 15 residues. The CDR3 region is CASSSEGQSEETQYF. The CDR3 DNA reads as TGTGCCAGCAGTTCGGAAGGGCAAAGTGAGGAGACCCAGTACTTC.

Many counts were recorded for this clone. The rearrangement links TRBV5-1 to TRBJ2-1; a possible D gene is TRBD2 (5 bases). Germline assignment: CDR1 SGHRS and CDR2 YFSETQ. This CDR3 spans 12 amino acids. Trimming took off 4 bases at V and 6 bases at J, with 8 bases between the two ends. DNA for the CDR3: TGCGCCAGCAGCCCGGACTCCAATGAGCAGTTCTTC. Protein sequence: CASSPDSNEQFF. The complete variable domain, with remaining parts taken from reference TRBV5-1 and TRBJ2-1, reads KAGVTQTPRYLIKTRGQQVTLSCSPISGHRSVSWYQQTPGQGLQFLFEYFSETQRNKGNFPGRFSGRQFSNSRSEMNVSTLELGDSALYLCASSPDSNEQFFGPGTRLTVL.

This clone was detected ten times or more. The genes are TRBV4-1 and TRBJ1-6; D is ambiguous. CDR3 size: 12 residues. Deletions cut 3 bases from V and 6 bases from J, with 3 bases between. CDR1 is MGHRA and CDR2 is YSYEKL in the germline V gene. This CDR3 reads CASSQGNSPLHF. CDR3 in DNA: TGCGCCAGCAGCCAGGGTAATTCACCCCTCCACTTT.

This clone was counted ten times or more. The CDR3 sequence is CASRGTGVYGYTF. The CDR3 nucleotides read TGTGCCAGCAGAGGGACAGGGGTCTATGGCTACACCTTC. This chain joins TRBV25-1 and TRBJ1-2; 10 bases are a match to TRBD1. Unmatched junction bases numbered 2, after V lost 6 bases and J lost 4 bases. This CDR3 spans 13 amino acids. Germline loops: CDR1 MGHDK, CDR2 SYGVNS.

The rearrangement uses TRBV11-3 and TRBJ2-1, with 10 bases matching TRBD2. CDR1 is SGHNT, CDR2 YENEEA, per germline. The V gene end was trimmed by 3 bases and the J gene end by 15 bases; junction bases not matched to a gene: 8. CDR3 size: 13 residues. The CDR3 DNA sequence: TGTGCCAGCAGCTTTACCGGGACTAGCGTCCTGTTCTTC. Encoded protein: CASSFTGTSVLFF.

The CDR3 loop is CASSRNYQYQLGTQYF. The CDR3 DNA reads TGCGCCAGCAGCCGGAACTACCAATATCAATTGGGGACCCAGTACTTC. This chain connects TRBV5-1 to TRBJ2-5, with D uncertain. Trimming left V 4 bases short and J 7 bases short, with 23 bases between. CDR1 and CDR2 from the germline V gene are SGHRS and YFSETQ. The CDR3 extends over 16 amino acids.

This clone was observed a few times. The V call is TRBV29-1, the J call TRBJ2-3, with 9 bases fitting TRBD2. The CDR3 is 15 residues long. Germline V gene data show CDR1 as SQVTM and CDR2 as ANQGSEA. With 6 bases clipped from V and 4 bases from J, the junction kept 11 bases outside the gene matches. The CDR3 nucleotides are TGCAGCGTGCTTGGCGGGGGGGCCGGGTCAGATACGCAGTATTTT. Its translation: CSVLGGGAGSDTQYF.